The present entry profiles one T cell receptor beta chain with its context. What it recognizes is unknown. The data stem from a study of shared clonotypes between healthy human individuals. Study outcomes and limitations: Relative to memory subsets, naive subsets generally showed larger estimated richness. In this cohort, only blood was sampled, and tissue repertoires likely differ.

The CDR3 extends over 13 amino acids. Trimming shortened V by 5 bases and J by 7 bases, and 12 bases separated the two germline ends. Germline CDR1 is MNHEY and CDR2 is SVGAGI. Sequenced by immunoSEQ multiplex PCR; TCRdb stores in-frame clones only, minus some. Here the sample spans around 990,000 clones, about 72% being singletons. The clonotype was recovered from a man in his late teens or twenties in good health. Some clones in this sample may be carry-over from other donors' samples. Material for sequencing was memory CD4+ T cells from PBMCs. Subset in this sample: CD45RA-negative fraction. The chain combines TRBV6-5 with TRBJ2-1; possible D gene TRBD1, 6 bases. The CDR3 loop reads CASSATGKNEQFF. CDR3 nucleotide sequence: TGTGCCAGCAGTGCAACAGGGAAGAATGAGCAGTTCTTC.